Included here is one T cell receptor beta chain sequence, with context. Its matching antigen is unknown. The CDR3 has 13 amino acids. CDR1 is LNHDA and CDR2 is SQIVND in the germline V gene (reference sequence). With 10 bases removed from V and 1 base from J, the gap between germline ends came to 13 bases. The sample is drawn from a study of chemoradiotherapy in HPV16-positive cancers. Across the study: Candidate HPV-specific clones and shared TCR motifs came from two HPV16-positive patients. Study outcomes and limitations: Candidate HPV-specific clones and E7-related TCR motifs grew in tumor during treatment. In HPV16-positive patients, HPV-responsive T-cell expansion tracked better recurrence-free survival.

Profiled with immunoSEQ multiplex PCR; TCRdb holds only in-frame clones, not every one. The table includes around 29,000 clones, roughly nine tenths detected once. Samples were taken several times over chemoradiotherapy. Sequences were derived from blood, sampled from a patient who underwent chemoradiotherapy. The rearrangement links TRBV19 to TRBJ2-5; a weak D match, TRBD2 (6 bases). This sequence originates from a human donor with HPV-associated anogenital cancer. CDR3 DNA: TGTGCCACAAGGGGAGGAGCCCAAGAGACCCAGTACTTC. It translates to CATRGGAQETQYF.